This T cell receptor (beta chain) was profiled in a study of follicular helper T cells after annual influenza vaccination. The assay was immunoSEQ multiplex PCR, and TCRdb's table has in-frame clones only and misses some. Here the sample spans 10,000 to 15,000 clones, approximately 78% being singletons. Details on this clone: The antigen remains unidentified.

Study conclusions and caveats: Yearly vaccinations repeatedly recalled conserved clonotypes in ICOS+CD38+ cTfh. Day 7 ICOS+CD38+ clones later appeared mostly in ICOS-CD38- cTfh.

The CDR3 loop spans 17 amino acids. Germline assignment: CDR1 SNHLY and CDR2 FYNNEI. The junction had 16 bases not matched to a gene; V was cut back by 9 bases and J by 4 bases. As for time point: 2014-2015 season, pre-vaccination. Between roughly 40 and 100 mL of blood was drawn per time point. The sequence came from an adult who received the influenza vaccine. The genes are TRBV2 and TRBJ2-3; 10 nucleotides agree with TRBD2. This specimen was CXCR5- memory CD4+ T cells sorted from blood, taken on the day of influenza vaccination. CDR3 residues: CARTPSRAGGRPDTQYF. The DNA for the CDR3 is TGTGCCAGAACCCCGTCGCGAGCGGGGGGGAGACCAGATACGCAGTATTTT.